A selection of T cell receptor beta chains follows, all from one sample in a study of regulatory T cells in long-lasting Graves disease. TCRdb redid the calling of the multiplex PCR reads with MiXCR, one entry per CDR3 protein. Of around 450,000 distinct CDR3 sequences in the sample, 20% to 25% were seen once. The sample in question was peripheral blood mononuclear cells (PBMCs), obtained when the disease was refractory, from a patient treated with antithyroid drugs. The receptors derive from a female donor with Graves disease. Both conserved end residues are part of each CDR3. A D gene is named only where the DNA matches it firmly. Rows may omit the clone size; those that give it use once, few, many or a size class.

abundance	d_gene	v_gene	j_gene	CDR3aa	CDR3nt
few	-	TRBV27	TRBJ2-1	CASSSSQSSYNEQFF	TGTGCCAGCAGTTCCTCACAGAGCTCCTACAATGAGCAGTTCTTC
many	-	TRBV30	TRBJ2-5	CAWSVLGSQETQYF	TGTGCCTGGAGTGTCCTAGGGTCCCAAGAGACCCAGTACTTC
many	-	TRBV7-2	TRBJ1-5	CASSLAGQLGNQPQHF	TGTGCCAGCAGCTTGGCCGGACAGCTAGGAAATCAGCCCCAGCATTTT
-	-	TRBV6-5	TRBJ1-1	CASSYRGETEAFF	TGTGCCAGCAGTTACCGCGGGGAGACTGAAGCTTTCTTT
many	-	TRBV28	TRBJ1-1	CASQGNTEAFF	TGTGCCAGCCAGGGGAACACTGAAGCTTTCTTT
many	TRBD2	TRBV28	TRBJ2-5	CASSPGTSAETQYF	TGTGCCAGCAGCCCCGGGACTAGCGCCGAGACCCAGTACTTC
few	-	TRBV13	TRBJ1-1	CASSSSYRLNTEAFF	TGTGCCAGCAGCTCGTCATACAGGCTGAACACTGAAGCTTTCTTT
many	-	TRBV11-1	TRBJ2-6	CASSLKDSMISGANVLTF	TGTGCCAGCAGCTTAAAGGACAGCATGATCTCTGGGGCCAACGTCCTGACTTTC
-	TRBD2	TRBV20-1	TRBJ2-7	CSARGEGLAGTYEQYF	TGCAGTGCTAGAGGTGAAGGACTAGCGGGAACCTACGAGCAGTACTTC
many	TRBD2	TRBV11-2	TRBJ2-7	CASSLGDSGHYEQYF	TGTGCCAGCAGCTTAGGAGATAGCGGGCACTACGAGCAGTACTTC